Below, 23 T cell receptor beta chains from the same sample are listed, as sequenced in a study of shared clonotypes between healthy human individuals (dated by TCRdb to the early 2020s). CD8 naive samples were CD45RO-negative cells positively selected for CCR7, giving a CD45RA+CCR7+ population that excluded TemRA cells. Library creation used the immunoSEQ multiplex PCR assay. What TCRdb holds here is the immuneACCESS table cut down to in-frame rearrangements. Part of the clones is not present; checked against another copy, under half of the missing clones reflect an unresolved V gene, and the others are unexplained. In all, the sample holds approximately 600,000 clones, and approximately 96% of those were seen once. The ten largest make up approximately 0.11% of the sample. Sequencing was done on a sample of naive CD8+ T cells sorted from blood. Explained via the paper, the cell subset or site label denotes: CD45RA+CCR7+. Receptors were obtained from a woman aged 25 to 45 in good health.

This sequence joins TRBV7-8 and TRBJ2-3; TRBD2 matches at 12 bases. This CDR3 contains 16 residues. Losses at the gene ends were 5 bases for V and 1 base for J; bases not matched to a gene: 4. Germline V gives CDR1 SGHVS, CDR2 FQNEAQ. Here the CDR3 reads CASSPSGRVGTDTQYF. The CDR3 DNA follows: TGTGCCAGCAGCCCTAGCGGGAGGGTGGGCACAGATACGCAGTATTTT.

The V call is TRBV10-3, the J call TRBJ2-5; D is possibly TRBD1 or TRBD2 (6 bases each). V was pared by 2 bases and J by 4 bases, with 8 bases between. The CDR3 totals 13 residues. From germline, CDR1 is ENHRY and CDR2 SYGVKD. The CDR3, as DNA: TGTGCCATCAGTGAGCGGGGGCCAGAGACCCAGTACTTC. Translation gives CAISERGPETQYF.

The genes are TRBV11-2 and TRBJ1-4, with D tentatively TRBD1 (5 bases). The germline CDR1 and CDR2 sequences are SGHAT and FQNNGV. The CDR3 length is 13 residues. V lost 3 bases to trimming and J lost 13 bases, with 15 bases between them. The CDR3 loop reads CASSLGPGTGLFF. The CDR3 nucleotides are TGTGCCAGCAGCTTGGGTCCGGGGACGGGACTGTTTTTT.

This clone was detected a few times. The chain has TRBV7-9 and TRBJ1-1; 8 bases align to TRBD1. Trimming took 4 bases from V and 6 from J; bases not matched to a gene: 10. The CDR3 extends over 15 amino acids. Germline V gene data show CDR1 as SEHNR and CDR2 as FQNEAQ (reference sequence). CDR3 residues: CASSSSFDRGSEAFF. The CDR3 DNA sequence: TGTGCCAGCAGCTCGTCGTTTGACAGGGGCTCTGAAGCTTTCTTT.

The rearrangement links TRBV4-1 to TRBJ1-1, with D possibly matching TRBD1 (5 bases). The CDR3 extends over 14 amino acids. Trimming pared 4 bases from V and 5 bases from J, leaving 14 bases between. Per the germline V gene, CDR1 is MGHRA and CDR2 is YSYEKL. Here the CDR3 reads CASSLPGTRTEAFF. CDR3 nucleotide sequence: TGCGCCAGCAGCCTCCCGGGGACCCGAACTGAAGCTTTCTTT.

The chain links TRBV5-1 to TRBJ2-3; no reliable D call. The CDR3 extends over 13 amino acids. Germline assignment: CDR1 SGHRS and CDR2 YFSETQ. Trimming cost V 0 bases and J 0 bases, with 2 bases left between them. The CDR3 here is CASSLESTDTQYF. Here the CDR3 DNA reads TGCGCCAGCAGCTTGGAAAGCACAGATACGCAGTATTTT. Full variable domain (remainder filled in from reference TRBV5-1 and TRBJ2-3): KAGVTQTPRYLIKTRGQQVTLSCSPISGHRSVSWYQQTPGQGLQFLFEYFSETQRNKGNFPGRFSGRQFSNSRSEMNVSTLELGDSALYLCASSLESTDTQYFGPGTRLTVL.

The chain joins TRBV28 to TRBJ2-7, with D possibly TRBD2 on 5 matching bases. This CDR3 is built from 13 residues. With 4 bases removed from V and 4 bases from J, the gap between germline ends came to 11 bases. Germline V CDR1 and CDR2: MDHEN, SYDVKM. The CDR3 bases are TGTGCCAGCAGTTCCTCACGAGGGTACGAGCAGTACTTC. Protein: CASSSSRGYEQYF.

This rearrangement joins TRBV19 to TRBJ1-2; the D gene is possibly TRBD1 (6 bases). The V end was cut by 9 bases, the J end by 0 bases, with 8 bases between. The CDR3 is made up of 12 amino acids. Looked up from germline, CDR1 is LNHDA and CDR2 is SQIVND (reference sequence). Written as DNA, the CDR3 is TGTGCCAGCCGGACAGCTAACTATGGCTACACCTTC. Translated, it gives CASRTANYGYTF.

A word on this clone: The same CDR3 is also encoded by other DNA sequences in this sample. CDR3 nucleotide sequence: TGTGCCAGTAGCCCTGGACTAGCGGGGGACGAGCAGTACTTC. Its translation is CASSPGLAGDEQYF. The rearrangement links TRBV19 to TRBJ2-7; 13 positions agree with TRBD2. Germline trimming cut 6 bases from V and 5 bases from J; bases unmatched to any gene: 4. This CDR3 comprises 14 residues. The V gene's germline CDR1 is LNHDA and CDR2 SQIVND (reference sequence).

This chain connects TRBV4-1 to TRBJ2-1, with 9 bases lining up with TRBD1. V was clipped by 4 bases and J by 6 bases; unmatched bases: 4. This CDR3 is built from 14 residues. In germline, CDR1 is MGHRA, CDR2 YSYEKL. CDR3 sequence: CASSRDRVGNEQFF. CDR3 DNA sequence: TGCGCCAGCAGCCGGGACAGGGTTGGCAATGAGCAGTTCTTC.

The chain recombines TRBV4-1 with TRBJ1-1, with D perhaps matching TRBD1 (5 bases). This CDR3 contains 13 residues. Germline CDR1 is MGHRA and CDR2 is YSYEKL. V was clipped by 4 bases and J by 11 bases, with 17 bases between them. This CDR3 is CASSPGQWTGAFF. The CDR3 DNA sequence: TGCGCCAGCAGCCCAGGACAATGGACGGGTGCTTTCTTT.

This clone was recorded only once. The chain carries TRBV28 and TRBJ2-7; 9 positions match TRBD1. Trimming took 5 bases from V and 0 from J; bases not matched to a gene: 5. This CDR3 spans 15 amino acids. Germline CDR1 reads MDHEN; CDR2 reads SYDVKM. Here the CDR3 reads CASSPRTGASYEQYF. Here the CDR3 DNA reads TGTGCCAGCAGTCCAAGGACAGGGGCCTCCTACGAGCAGTACTTC.

CDR3 sequence (DNA): TGTGCCAGTAAAACCGGACAGTTCACCGGGGAGCTGTTTTTT. The encoded protein is CASKTGQFTGELFF. The chain recombines TRBV19 with TRBJ2-2; tentatively, D is TRBD1 (6 bases). This CDR3 has 14 amino acids. V lost 7 bases and J lost 4, with 13 bases in between. Germline V gives CDR1 LNHDA, CDR2 SQIVND (reference sequence).

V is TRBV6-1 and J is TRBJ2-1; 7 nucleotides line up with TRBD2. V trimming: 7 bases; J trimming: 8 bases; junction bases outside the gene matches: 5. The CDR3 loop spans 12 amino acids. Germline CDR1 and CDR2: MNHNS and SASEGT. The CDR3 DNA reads TGTGCCAGCACGGGCGGGAGCTATGAGCAGTTCTTC. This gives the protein CASTGGSYEQFF.

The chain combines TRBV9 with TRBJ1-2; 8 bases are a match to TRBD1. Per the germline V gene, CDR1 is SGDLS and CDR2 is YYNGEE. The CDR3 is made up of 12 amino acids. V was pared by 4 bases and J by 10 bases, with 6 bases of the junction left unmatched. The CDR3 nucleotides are TGTGCCAGCAGCACCCGACAGGGGACCTACACCTTC. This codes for CASSTRQGTYTF.

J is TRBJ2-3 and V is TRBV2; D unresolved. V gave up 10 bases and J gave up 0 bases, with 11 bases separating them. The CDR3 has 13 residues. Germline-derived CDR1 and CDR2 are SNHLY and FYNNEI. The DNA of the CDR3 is TGTGCCACCAATTTCATTAGCACAGATACGCAGTATTTT. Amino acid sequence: CATNFISTDTQYF.

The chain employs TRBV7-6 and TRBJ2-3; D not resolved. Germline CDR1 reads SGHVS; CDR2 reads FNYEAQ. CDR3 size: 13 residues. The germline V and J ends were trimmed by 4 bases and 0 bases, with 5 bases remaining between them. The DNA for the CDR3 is TGTGCCAGCAGCTCACTAAGCACAGATACGCAGTATTTT. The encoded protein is CASSSLSTDTQYF.

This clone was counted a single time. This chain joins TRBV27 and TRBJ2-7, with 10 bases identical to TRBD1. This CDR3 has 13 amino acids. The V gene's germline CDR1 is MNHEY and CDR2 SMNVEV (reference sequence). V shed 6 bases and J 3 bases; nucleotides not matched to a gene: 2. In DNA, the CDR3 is TGTGCCAGCAGGCGGGACAGGGGCTACGAGCAGTACTTC. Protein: CASRRDRGYEQYF.

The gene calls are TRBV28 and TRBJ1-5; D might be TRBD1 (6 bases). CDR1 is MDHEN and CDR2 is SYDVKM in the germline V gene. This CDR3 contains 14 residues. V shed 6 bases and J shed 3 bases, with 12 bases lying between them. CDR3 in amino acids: CASSTGQLNQPQHF. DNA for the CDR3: TGTGCCAGCAGCACCGGACAGCTCAATCAGCCCCAGCATTTT.

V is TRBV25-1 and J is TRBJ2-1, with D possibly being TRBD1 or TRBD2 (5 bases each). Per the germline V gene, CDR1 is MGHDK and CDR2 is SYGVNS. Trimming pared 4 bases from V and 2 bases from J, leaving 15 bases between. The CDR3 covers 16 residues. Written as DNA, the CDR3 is TGTGCCAGCAGTGCTCCACGGGACCGAGCCTACAATGAGCAGTTCTTC. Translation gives CASSAPRDRAYNEQFF.

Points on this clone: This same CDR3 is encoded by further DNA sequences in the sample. CDR3 loop: CASSFGSYEQYF. The CDR3 nucleotides read TGTGCCAGCAGCTTTGGATCCTACGAGCAGTACTTC. The chain is built from TRBV5-4 and TRBJ2-7; no clear D. Germline-derived CDR1 and CDR2 are SGHNT and YYREEE (reference sequence). Trimming shortened V by 2 bases and J by 1 base, and 4 bases separated the two germline ends. The CDR3 consists of 12 residues.

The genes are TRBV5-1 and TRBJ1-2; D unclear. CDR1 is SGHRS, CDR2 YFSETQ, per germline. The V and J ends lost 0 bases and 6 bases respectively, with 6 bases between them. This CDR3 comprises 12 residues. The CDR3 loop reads CASSLEGNGYTF. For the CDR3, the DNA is TGCGCCAGCAGCTTGGAGGGAAATGGCTACACCTTC.

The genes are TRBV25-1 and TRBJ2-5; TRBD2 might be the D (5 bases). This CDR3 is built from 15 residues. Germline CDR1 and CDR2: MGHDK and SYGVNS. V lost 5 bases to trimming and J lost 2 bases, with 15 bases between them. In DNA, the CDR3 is TGTGCCAGCAGTTCCGGGGTGACCCTACAAGAGACCCAGTACTTC. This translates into CASSSGVTLQETQYF.